Below, 5 T cell receptor beta chains from the same sample are listed, as sequenced in a study of shared clonotypes between healthy human individuals (dated by TCRdb to 2019 to 2021). Library preparation used the immunoSEQ multiplex PCR assay. TCRdb retrieved this table from immuneACCESS and kept in-frame rearrangements only. Not all clones are present; in checked studies, unresolved V genes account for under half, and no reason is known for the remainder. This sample comprises about 1.1 million clones, 75% to 80% of them detected only once. The top ten clonotypes cover around 0.6% of the sample. Sequencing was performed on memory CD4+ T cells from PBMCs. Explained via the paper, the cell subset or site label denotes: CD45RA-negative fraction. The receptor source for this set is a man aged 18 to 29 in good health. Some clones in this sample may be carry-over from other donors' samples.

The gene calls are TRBV5-4 and TRBJ2-7; TRBD2 aligns across 7 bases. J gave up 6 bases and V 1 base, and 4 bases lay outside the gene matches. Per the germline V gene, CDR1 is SGHNT and CDR2 is YYREEE (reference sequence). The CDR3 length is 13 residues. In nucleotides, the CDR3 is TGTGCCAGCAGCTTGTTCAGGGAGGGCGAGCAGTACTTC. Amino acids: CASSLFREGEQYF.

V gene TRBV5-1 combines with J gene TRBJ2-1; 8 bases agree with TRBD2. V was clipped by 3 bases and J by 8 bases; unmatched bases: 13. There are 16 residues in the CDR3. The germline gives CDR1 SGHRS, CDR2 YFSETQ. This chain's CDR3 is CASSSSWTSLGHEQFF. CDR3 in DNA: TGCGCCAGCAGCTCGTCCTGGACTAGCCTAGGACATGAGCAGTTCTTC.

The rearrangement uses TRBV28 and TRBJ2-1; 15 bases are shared with TRBD2. With V trimmed by 5 bases and J by 8 bases, 7 bases remained unmatched. There are 16 residues in the CDR3. CDR1 MDHEN and CDR2 SYDVKM come from the germline V gene. Written as DNA, the CDR3 is TGTGCCAGCAGTCCAACCGGGACTAGCGGGAGGCATGAGCAGTTCTTC. It encodes CASSPTGTSGRHEQFF.

The chain uses TRBV6-6 and TRBJ1-5, with D maybe TRBD1 (6 bases). Germline CDR1 is MNHNY and CDR2 is SVGAGI (reference sequence). V gave up 7 bases and J gave up 5 bases, with 12 bases separating them. This CDR3 is built from 13 residues. CDR3 protein: CASTVQGYQPQHF. The CDR3 DNA is TGTGCCAGCACCGTACAGGGCTATCAGCCCCAGCATTTT.

The chain is built from TRBV9 and TRBJ1-2, with a tentative D call TRBD1 (6 bases). Trimming removed 5 bases from V and 7 bases from J, with 21 bases in between. The V gene's germline CDR1 is SGDLS and CDR2 YYNGEE. The CDR3 extends over 15 amino acids. The CDR3 DNA is TGTGCCAGCAGTTCAGGACAGCTGAATTCGGGTGGCTACACCTTC. It is translated as CASSSGQLNSGGYTF.